Sequencing of this T cell receptor (beta chain) was carried out in a study of Graves' ophthalmopathy and Graves' hyperthyroidism. The TCR beta CDR3 regions underwent amplification from RNA transcripts. An opening RT-PCR round employed HTBI primers and preceded a second-round multiplex PCR. From the multiplex PCR reads, TCRdb called clonotypes with MiXCR, one entry per CDR3 protein. The table has about 740,000 distinct CDR3 sequences, 40% seen once; the top ten hold 44%. Germline V CDR1 and CDR2: SGHAT, FQNNGV. This CDR3 spans 17 amino acids. J was trimmed by 7 bases and V by 2 bases; bases with no gene match: 13.

The rearrangement joins TRBV11-2 to TRBJ2-1; 8 nucleotides line up with TRBD2. The receptor comes from an adult man with Graves' ophthalmopathy. The sample consisted of peripheral blood. CDR3 sequence reads: CASSLSTGTRVWNEQFF. The CDR3 coding sequence is TGTGCCAGCAGCTTATCTACCGGGACTAGGGTCTGGAATGAGCAGTTCTTC. Using reference TRBV11-2 and TRBJ2-1 for the parts outside the CDR3, the full variable domain is EAGVAQSPRYKIIEKRQSVAFWCNPISGHATLYWYQQILGQGPKLLIQFQNNGVVDDSQLPKDRFSAERLKGVDSTLKIQPAKLEDSAVYLCASSLSTGTRVWNEQFFGPGTRLTVL.